The T cell receptor beta chain under discussion was sequenced for a study of blood T cell repertoires in COVID-19. Study-wide context: The United States, Italy and Spain were the sources of the acute and convalescent COVID-19 samples. PBMCs, B-cell-depleted T cells, or T cells were the source of the cDNA or gDNA that made up the material.

In the original processing: It was from reference gene primer amplification that nucleated cell counts were estimated. Clones were read by immunoSEQ multiplex PCR, and TCRdb kept only the in-frame ones, dropping some. V and J calls and clone size are those listed in that table; D and trimming were worked out from the DNA. The sample contains approximately 260,000 clones, about 88% of which appear only once. Germline-derived CDR1 and CDR2 are LNHDA and SQIVND (reference sequence). The CDR3 has 12 residues. J lost 4 bases, V lost 10 bases, and 6 bases had no gene match. The clonotype was recovered from a woman aged 35 to 49 who had recovered from COVID-19. The specimen sequenced was peripheral blood. The chain couples TRBV19 to TRBJ2-5, with 7 bases aligning to TRBD2. The CDR3 here is CATRLAGETQYF. The DNA of the CDR3 is TGTGCCACCAGACTAGCAGGAGAGACCCAGTACTTC.